This T cell receptor (beta chain) was sequenced during a study of vaccination and CD4 T cells after COVID-19. The study's findings and limits: Within convalescent individuals, 304 out of 307 vaccine-specific clones proved to be spike mono-reactive.

Looked up from germline, CDR1 is MGHDK and CDR2 is SYGVNS. There are 12 residues in the CDR3. With 0 bases removed from V and 3 bases from J, the gap between germline ends came to 2 bases. The treatment denotes: roughly 10-day PBMC culture with coronavirus spike peptide pools or control peptides (ViraFEST assay). This clonotype was observed a handful of times. Its antigen is currently unknown. Cultured CD4+ T cells had their DNA profiled by the Oncomine TCR Beta short-read assay. TCRdb processed the PCR reads anew with MiXCR; each CDR3 protein has one entry. Here the sample spans around 14,000 distinct CDR3 sequences, less than 65% being singletons.

This TCR derives from a human donor who had recovered from COVID-19. The V gene is TRBV25-1, the J gene TRBJ2-5; D gene unclear. Here the sequenced sample was CD4+ T cells from blood, cultured in vitro, taken before SARS-CoV-2 vaccination. CDR3 residues: CASSEYKETQYF. CDR3 DNA sequence: TGTGCCAGCAGTGAATATAAAGAGACCCAGTACTTC.